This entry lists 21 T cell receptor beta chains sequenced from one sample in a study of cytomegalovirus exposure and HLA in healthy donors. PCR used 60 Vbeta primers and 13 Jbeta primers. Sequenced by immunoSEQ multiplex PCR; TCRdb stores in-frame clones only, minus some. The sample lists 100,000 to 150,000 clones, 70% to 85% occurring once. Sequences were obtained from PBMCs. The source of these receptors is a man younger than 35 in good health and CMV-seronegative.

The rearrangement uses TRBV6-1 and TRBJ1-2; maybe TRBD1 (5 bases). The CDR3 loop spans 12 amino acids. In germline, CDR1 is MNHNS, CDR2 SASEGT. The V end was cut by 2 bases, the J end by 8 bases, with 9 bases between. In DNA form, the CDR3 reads TGTGCCAGCAGTGAACCAGGGTACGGCTACACCTTC. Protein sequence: CASSEPGYGYTF.

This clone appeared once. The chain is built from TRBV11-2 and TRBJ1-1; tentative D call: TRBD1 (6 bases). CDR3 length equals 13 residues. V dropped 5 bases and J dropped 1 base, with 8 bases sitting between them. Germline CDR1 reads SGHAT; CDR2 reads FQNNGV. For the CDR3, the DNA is TGTGCCAGCAGCGAACAGGGGAACACTGAAGCTTTCTTT. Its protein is CASSEQGNTEAFF.

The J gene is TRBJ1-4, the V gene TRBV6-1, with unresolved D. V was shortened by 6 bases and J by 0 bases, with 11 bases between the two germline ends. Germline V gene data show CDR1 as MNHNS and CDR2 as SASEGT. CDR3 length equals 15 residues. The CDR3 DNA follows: TGTGCCAGCAGCTCTGGTCCGGCAACTAATGAAAAACTGTTTTTT. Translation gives CASSSGPATNEKLFF.

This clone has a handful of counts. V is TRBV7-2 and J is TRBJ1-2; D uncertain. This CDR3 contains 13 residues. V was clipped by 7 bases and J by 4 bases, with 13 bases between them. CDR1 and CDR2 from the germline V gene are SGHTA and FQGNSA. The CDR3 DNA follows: TGTGCCAGCACCAAATCAACGGGCTATGGCTACACCTTC. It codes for CASTKSTGYGYTF.

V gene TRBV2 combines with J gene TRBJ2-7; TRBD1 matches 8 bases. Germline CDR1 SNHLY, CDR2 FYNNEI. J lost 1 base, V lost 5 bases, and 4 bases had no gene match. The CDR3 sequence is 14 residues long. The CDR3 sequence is CASSLGQASYEQYF. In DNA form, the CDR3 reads TGTGCCAGCAGTTTGGGACAGGCGTCCTACGAGCAGTACTTC.

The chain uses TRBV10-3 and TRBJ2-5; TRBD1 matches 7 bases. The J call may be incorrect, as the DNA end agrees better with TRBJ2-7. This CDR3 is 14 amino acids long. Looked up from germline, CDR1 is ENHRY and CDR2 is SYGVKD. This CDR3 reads CAIRDGTAIYEQYF. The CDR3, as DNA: TGTGCCATCAGGGACGGGACAGCAATTTACGAGCAGTACTTC.

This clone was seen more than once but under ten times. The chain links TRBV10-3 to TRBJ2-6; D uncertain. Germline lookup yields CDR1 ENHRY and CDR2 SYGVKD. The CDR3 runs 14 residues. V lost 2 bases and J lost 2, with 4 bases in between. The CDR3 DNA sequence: TGTGCCATCAGTGAGGGAGCTGGGGCCAACGTCCTGACTTTC. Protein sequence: CAISEGAGANVLTF.

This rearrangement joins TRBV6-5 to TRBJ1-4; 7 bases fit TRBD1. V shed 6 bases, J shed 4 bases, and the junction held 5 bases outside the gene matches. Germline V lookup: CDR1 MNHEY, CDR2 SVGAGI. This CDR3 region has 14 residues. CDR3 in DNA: TGTGCCAGCAGCGACAGGGCCGGTAATGAAAAACTGTTTTTT. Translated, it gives CASSDRAGNEKLFF.

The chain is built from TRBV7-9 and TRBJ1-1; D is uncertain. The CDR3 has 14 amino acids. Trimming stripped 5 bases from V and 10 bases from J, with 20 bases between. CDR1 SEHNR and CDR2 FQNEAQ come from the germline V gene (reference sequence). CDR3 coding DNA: TGTGCCAGCAGCCCAAAGGACTTCGACCTTAGAGCTTTCTTT. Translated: CASSPKDFDLRAFF.

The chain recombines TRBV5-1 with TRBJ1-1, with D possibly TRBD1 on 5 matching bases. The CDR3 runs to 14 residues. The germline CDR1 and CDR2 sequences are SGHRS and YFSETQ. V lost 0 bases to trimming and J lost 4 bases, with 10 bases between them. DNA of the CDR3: TGCGCCAGCAGCTTGGCCGGGGGGAGCACTGAAGCTTTCTTT. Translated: CASSLAGGSTEAFF.

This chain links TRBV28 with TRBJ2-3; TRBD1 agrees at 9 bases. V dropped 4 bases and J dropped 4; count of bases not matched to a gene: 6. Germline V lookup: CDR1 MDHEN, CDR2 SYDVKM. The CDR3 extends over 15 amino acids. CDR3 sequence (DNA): TGTGCCAGCAGTTCCCCGGGACAGGGTCCAGATACGCAGTATTTT. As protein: CASSSPGQGPDTQYF.

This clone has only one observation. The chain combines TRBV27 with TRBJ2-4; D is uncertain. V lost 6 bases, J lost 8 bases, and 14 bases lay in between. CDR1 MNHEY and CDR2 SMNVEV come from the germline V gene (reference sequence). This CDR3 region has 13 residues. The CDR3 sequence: CASRRRGSDIQYF. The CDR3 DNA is TGTGCCAGCAGACGGAGAGGCTCGGACATTCAGTACTTC.

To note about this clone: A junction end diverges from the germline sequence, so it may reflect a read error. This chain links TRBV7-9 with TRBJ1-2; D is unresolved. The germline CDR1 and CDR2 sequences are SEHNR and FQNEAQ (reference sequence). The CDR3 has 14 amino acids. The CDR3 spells CASSLLAGAYGYAF. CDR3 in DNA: TGTGCCAGCAGCTTATTGGCGGGAGCCTATGGCTACGCCTTC.

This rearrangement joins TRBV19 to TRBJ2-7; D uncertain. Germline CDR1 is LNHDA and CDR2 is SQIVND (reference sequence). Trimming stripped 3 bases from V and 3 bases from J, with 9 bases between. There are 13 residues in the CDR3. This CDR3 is CASSMAPNYEQYF. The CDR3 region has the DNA TGTGCCAGTAGTATGGCCCCAAACTACGAGCAGTACTTC.

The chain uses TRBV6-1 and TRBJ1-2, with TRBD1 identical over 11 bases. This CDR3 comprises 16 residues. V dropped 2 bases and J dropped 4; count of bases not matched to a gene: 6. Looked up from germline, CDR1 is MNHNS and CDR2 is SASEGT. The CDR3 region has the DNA TGTGCCAGCAGTGAACAGGACAGGGGGCTTCCCTATGGCTACACCTTC. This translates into CASSEQDRGLPYGYTF.

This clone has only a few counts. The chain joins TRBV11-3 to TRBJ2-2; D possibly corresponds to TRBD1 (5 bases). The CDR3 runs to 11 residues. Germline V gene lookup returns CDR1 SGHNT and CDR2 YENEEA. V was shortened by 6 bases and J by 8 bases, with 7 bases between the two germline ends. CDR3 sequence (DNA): TGTGCCAGCAGTGGGGCTGGGGAGCTGTTTTTT. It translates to CASSGAGELFF.

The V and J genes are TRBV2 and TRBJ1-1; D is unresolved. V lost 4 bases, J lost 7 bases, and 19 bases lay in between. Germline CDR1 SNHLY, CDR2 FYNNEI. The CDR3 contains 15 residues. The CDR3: CASSGPPPGWNEAFF. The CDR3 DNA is TGTGCCAGCAGTGGCCCCCCGCCAGGTTGGAATGAAGCTTTCTTT.

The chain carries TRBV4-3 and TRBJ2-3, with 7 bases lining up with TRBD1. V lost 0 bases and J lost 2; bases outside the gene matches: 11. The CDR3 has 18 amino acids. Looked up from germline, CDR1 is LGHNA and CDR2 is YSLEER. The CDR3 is CASSQDYRRGLITDTQYF. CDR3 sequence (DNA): TGCGCCAGCAGCCAAGATTATCGTAGGGGGCTGATCACAGATACGCAGTATTTT.

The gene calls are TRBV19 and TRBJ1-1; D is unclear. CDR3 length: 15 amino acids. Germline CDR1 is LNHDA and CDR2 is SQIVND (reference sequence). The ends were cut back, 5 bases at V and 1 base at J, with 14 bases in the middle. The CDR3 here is CASSPRGSRNTEAFF. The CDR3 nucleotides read TGTGCCAGTAGTCCGCGAGGAAGCCGGAACACTGAAGCTTTCTTT.

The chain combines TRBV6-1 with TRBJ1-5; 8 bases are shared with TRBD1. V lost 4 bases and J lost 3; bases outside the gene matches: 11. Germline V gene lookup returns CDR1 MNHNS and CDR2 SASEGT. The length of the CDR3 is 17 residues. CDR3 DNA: TGTGCCAGCAGTGCCTGGACAGGGATGTGGGTCAATCAGCCCCAGCATTTT. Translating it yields CASSAWTGMWVNQPQHF.

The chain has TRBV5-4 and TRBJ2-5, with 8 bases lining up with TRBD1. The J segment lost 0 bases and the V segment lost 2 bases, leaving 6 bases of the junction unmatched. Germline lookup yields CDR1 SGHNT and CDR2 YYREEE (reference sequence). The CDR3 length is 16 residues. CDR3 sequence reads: CASSFPGQAYQETQYF. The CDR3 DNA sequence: TGTGCCAGCAGCTTTCCGGGACAGGCTTACCAAGAGACCCAGTACTTC.